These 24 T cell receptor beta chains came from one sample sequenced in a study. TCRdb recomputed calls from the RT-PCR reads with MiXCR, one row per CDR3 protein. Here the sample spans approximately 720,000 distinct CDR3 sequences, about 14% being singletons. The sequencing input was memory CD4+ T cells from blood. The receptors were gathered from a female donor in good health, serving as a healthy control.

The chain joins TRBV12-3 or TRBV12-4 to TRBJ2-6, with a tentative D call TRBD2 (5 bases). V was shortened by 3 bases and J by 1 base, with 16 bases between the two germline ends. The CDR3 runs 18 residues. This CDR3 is CASSLLGLWESGANVLTF. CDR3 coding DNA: TGTGCCAGCAGTTTGTTAGGCTTGTGGGAGTCTGGGGCCAACGTCCTGACTTTC.

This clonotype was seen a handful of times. The CDR3 DNA reads as TGTGCCAGCAGCTTGGAAAGAGGTGTGAGCTATGGCTACACCTTC. Translated: CASSLERGVSYGYTF. The chain joins TRBV5-4 to TRBJ1-2; D not certain. Germline CDR1 reads SGHNT; CDR2 reads YYREEE (reference sequence). V was trimmed by 0 bases and J by 4 bases, leaving 13 bases between them. This CDR3 has 15 residues.

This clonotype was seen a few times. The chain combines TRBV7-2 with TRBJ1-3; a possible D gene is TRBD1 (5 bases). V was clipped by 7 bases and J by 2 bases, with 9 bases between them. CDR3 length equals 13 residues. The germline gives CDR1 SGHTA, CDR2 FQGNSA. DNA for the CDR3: TGTGCCAGCAACTTGGGACCTGGAAACACCATATATTTT. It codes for CASNLGPGNTIYF. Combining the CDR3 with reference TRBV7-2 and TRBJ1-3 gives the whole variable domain GAGVSQSPSNKVTEKGKDVELRCDPISGHTALYWYRQSLGQGLEFLIYFQGNSAPDKSGLPSDRFSAERTGGSVSTLTIQRTQQEDSAVYLCASNLGPGNTIYFGEGSWLTVV.

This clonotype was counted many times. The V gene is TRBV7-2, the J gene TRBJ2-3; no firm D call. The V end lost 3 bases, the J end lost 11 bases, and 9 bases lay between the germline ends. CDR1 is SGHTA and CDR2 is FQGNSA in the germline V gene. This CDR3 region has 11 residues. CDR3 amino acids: CASSFAQEQYF. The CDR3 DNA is TGTGCCAGCAGCTTCGCACAAGAGCAGTATTTT. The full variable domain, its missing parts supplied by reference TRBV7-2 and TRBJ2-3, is GAGVSQSPSNKVTEKGKDVELRCDPISGHTALYWYRQSLGQGLEFLIYFQGNSAPDKSGLPSDRFSAERTGGSVSTLTIQRTQQEDSAVYLCASSFAQEQYFGPGTRLTVL.

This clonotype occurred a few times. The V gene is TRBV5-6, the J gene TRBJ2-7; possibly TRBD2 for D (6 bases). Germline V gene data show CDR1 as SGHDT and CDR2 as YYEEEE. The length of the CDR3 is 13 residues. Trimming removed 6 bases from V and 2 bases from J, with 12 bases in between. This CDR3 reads CASKYGGTYEQYF. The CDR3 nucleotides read TGTGCCAGCAAGTATGGAGGGACCTACGAGCAGTACTTC.

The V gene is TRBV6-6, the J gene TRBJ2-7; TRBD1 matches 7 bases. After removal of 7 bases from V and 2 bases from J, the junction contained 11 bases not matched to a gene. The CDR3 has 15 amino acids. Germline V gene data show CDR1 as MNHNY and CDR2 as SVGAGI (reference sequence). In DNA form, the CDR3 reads TGTGCCAGCAAGACCAGGGGGTTAGGCACCTACGAGCAGTACTTC. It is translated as CASKTRGLGTYEQYF.

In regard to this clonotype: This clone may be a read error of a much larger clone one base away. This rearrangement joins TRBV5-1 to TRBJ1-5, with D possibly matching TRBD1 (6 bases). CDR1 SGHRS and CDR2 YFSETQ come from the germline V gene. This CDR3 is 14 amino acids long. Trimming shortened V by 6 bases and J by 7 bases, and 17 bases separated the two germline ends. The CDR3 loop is CASTMMGGRQPQHF. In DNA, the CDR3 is TGCGCCAGCACAATGATGGGGGGCAGACAGCCCCAGCATTTT.

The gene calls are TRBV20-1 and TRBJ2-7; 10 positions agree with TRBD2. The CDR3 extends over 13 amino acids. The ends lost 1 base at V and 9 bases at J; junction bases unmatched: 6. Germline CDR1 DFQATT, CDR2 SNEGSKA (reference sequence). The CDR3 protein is CSARGLAGVSQYF. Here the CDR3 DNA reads TGCAGTGCTAGAGGGCTAGCGGGAGTTTCGCAGTACTTC.

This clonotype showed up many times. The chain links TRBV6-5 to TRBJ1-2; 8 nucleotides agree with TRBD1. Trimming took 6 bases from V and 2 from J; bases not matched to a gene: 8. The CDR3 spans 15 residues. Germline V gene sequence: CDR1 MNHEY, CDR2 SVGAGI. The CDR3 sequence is CASRPPGQENYGYTF. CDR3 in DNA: TGTGCCAGCAGGCCCCCGGGACAGGAGAACTATGGCTACACCTTC.

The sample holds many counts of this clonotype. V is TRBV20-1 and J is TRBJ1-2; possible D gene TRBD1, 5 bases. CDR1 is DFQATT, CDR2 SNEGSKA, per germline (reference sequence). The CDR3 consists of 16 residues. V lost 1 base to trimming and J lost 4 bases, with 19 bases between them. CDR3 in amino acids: CSARGGPPDPVYGYTF. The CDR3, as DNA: TGCAGTGCTAGAGGGGGCCCTCCCGACCCTGTCTATGGCTACACCTTC.

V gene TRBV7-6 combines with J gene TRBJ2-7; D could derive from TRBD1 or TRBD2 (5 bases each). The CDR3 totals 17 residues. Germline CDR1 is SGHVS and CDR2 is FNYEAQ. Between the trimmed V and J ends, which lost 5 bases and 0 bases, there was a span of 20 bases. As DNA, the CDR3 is TGTGCCAGCAGCCTCCTCCCCGGGACGGAGATCTCCTACGAGCAGTACTTC. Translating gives CASSLLPGTEISYEQYF.

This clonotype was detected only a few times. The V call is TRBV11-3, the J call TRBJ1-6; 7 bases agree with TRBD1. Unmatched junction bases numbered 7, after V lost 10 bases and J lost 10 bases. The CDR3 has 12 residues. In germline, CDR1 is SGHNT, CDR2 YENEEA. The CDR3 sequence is CAIRTGYSPLHF. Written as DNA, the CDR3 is TGTGCCATACGGACAGGATACTCACCCCTCCACTTT.

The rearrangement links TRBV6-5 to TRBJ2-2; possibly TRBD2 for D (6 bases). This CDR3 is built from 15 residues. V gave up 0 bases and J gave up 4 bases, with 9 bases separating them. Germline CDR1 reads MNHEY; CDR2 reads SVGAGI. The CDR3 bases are TGTGCCAGCAGTTACTCGCGGGGCTTCACCGGGGAGCTGTTTTTT. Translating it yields CASSYSRGFTGELFF.

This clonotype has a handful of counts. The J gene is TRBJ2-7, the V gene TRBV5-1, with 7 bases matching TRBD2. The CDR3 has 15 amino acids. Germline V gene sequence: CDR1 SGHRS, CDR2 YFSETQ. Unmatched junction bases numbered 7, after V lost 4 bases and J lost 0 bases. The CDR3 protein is CASSPPWTSSYEQYF. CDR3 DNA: TGCGCCAGCAGCCCCCCTTGGACTAGCTCCTACGAGCAGTACTTC.

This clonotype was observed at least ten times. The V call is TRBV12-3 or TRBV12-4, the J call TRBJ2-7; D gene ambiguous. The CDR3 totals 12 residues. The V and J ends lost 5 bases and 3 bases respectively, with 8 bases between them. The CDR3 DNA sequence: TGTGCCAGCAGTCTGACCCTCTACGAGCAGTACTTC. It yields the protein CASSLTLYEQYF.

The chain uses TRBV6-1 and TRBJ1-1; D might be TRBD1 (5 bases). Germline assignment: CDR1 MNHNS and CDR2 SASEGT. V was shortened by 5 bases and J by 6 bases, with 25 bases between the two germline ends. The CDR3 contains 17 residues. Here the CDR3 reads CASSRLPAQGSLPEAFF. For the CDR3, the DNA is TGTGCCAGCAGTAGACTACCTGCGCAGGGATCTCTACCTGAAGCTTTCTTT.

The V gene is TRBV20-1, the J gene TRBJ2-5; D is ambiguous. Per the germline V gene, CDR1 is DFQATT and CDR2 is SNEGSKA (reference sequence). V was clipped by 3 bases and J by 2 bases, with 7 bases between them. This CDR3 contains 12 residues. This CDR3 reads CSARWRQETQYF. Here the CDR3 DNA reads TGCAGTGCTAGGTGGCGGCAAGAGACCCAGTACTTC.

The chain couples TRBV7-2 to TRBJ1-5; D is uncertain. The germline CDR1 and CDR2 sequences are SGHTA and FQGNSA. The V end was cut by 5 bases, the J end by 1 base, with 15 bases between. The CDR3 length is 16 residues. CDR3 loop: CASSRIEGTSNQPQHF. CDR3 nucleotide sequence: TGTGCCAGCAGCCGGATTGAGGGCACGAGCAATCAGCCCCAGCATTTT.

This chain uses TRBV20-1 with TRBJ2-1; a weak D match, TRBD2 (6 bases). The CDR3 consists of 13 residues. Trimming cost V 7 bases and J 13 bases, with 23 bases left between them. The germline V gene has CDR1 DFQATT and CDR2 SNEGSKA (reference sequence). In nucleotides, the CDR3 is TGCAGTGAGGGAGGCGGGACCACCGTGCGACAGTTCTTC. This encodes CSEGGGTTVRQFF.

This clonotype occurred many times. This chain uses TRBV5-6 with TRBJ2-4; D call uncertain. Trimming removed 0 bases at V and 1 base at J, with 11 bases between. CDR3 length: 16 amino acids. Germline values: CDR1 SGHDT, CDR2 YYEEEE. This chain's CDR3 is CASSLVKDWAKNIQYF. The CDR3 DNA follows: TGTGCCAGCAGCTTGGTGAAAGACTGGGCCAAAAACATTCAGTACTTC.

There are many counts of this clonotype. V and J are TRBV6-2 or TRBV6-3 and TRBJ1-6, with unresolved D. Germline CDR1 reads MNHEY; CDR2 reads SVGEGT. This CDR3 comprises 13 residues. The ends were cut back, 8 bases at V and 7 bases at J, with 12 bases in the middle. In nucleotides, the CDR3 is TGTGCCAGCCGCGGACTGGGGAATTCACCCCTCCACTTT. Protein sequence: CASRGLGNSPLHF.

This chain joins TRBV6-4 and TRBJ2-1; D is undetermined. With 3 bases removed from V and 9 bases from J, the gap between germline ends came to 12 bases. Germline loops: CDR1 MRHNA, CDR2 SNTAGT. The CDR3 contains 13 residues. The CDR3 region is CASSEDGAGEQFF. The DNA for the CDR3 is TGTGCCAGCAGTGAAGATGGTGCTGGTGAGCAGTTCTTC.

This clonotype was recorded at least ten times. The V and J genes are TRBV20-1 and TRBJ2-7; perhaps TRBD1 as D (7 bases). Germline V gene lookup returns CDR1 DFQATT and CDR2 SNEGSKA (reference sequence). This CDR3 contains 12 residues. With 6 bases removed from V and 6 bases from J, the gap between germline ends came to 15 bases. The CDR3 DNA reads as TGCAGTGCGGGGGGACAGCACCTCGAGCAGTACTTC. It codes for CSAGGQHLEQYF.

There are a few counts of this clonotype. The CDR3 spells CASSIKGARLSNQPQHF. The CDR3 nucleotides read TGTGCCAGTAGTATAAAGGGGGCGCGCCTTAGCAATCAGCCCCAGCATTTT. The V gene is TRBV19, the J gene TRBJ1-5; 7 bases are shared with TRBD1. In germline, CDR1 is LNHDA, CDR2 SQIVND (reference sequence). There are 17 residues in the CDR3. V dropped 2 bases and J dropped 0; count of bases not matched to a gene: 7. Full variable domain (remainder filled in from reference TRBV19 and TRBJ1-5): DGGITQSPKYLFRKEGQNVTLSCEQNLNHDAMYWYRQDPGQGLRLIYYSQIVNDFQKGDIAEGYSVSREKKESFPLTVTSAQKNPTAFYLCASSIKGARLSNQPQHFGDGTRLSIL.